A single TCR beta chain is shown here with its context. The clone's antigen remains unknown. No much larger clone exists at a distance of one base, and base qualities are not known. Within the sample, other DNA sequences also encode this same CDR3. Using the deep immunoSEQ assay, TCR CDR3 regions were amplified from genomic DNA by multiplex PCR. Genomic DNA extracted from each cell subset was distributed evenly over all wells of several immunoSEQ 96-well plates, and each plate served as one replicate. For sorted subsets, each replicate PCR was loaded with about 0.2 ug genomic DNA, equivalent to 25,000 to 35,000 T cell genomes. The purified libraries were quantified using a Qubit 3.0 fluorometer, sized with a Bioanalyzer 2100, and then quantified again using the KAPA Library Quantification kit. Every immunoSEQ 96-well plate was sequenced on a dedicated single-read 150-cycle Illumina NextSeq 550 flow cell. The original methods were these. Because only junctional sequences without quality scores were contained in the immunoSEQ output, filtering matching that applied to full-length reads could not be performed. To assign V/J genes and CDR3, sequences were annotated using PyIR, a Python wrapper for IgBLAST v1.9, with IMGT germline references. Reads were removed for weak V/J assignments (E-value above 1e-6), missing CDR3, stop codons, out-of-frame junctions, or ambiguous translated residues. A V3J clonotype was defined by an identical inferred V gene, J gene, and CDR3 amino acid sequence. Percentage overlap between repertoires was calculated by dividing the number of shared unique clonotypes by the size of the smaller repertoire. Three approaches were used to assess repertoire richness: RTK rarefaction, the Chao1 estimator, and Recon v2.1 estimates of unobserved clonotypes. OLGA was used to compute generation probabilities for all TCRbeta clonotypes that the gDNA method yielded from a few donors. Drawn from immuneACCESS, this table holds only the in-frame rearrangements with V and J called that TCRdb kept. Clones are partly lost; checked studies trace under half to an unresolved V gene and leave the rest unexplained. V, J and clone size derive from that table, while D and trimming were established from the DNA sequence. For this sample there are 2.3 million or so clones; approximately 95% appear just once. The top ten constitute under 0.45% of the sample.

These data are taken from a study of shared clonotypes between healthy human individuals (dated by TCRdb to between 2020 and 2021). Turning to the overall study: A few men and two women, aged 18 to 49 years, made up the cohort. For each donor, CD4 naive and CD4 memory were each given three plates, CD8 naive was given two plates, and CD8 memory was given one plate. The study deeply sequenced blood TCR repertoires of about 5 healthy adults to estimate repertoire size and the extent of clonotype sharing between individuals. To increase sequencing depth and limit assay-specific biases, TCR repertoire library preparation and sequencing were carried out by different laboratories using diverse techniques. Each donor's leukapheresis produced roughly between roughly 0.85 and 10 billion PBMCs.

Donors were healthy HIV-negative adults with no recently reported acute infections or vaccinations. All donors were Caucasian adults living in Nashville, Tennessee, USA. CD4+ T cells were enriched by magnetic negative selection; naive cells were then positively selected on CD45RA, and the negative fraction formed the memory subset. Blood was obtained by leukapheresis, after which PBMCs were separated by Ficoll-Histopaque density gradient centrifugation and cryopreserved in liquid nitrogen vapor phase. Analytical flow cytometry was used to check the purity and quantity of each magnetically sorted T cell population. Genomic DNA was isolated from each sorted fraction and quantified by UV absorbance on a Nanodrop 2000c. Including the terminal cysteine and phenylalanine, the CDR3 comprises 15 residues. Of all the DNA, just the CDR3 is kept, 45 bases in frame from base 1. Ends trimmed: V by 0 bases, J by 4 bases; bases unmatched to a gene: 1. According to the germline V gene, CDR1 reads SGHRS and CDR2 reads YFSETQ.

General findings and caveats noted by the study authors: Larger estimated clonotype richness was generally found for naive subsets than for memory subsets. Compared with non-shared clonotypes, clonotypes shared by all four sorted-subset donors had higher generation probabilities. Sharing across several donors was observed for approximately 4.6% of naive CD4, 3% to 3.5% of naive CD8, roughly 2.4% of memory CD4, and roughly 0.4% of memory CD8 clonotypes. Based on pairwise subsampling, the degree of clonotype sharing among donors was expected to be affected by sequencing depth. Incomplete sequencing was indicated by rarefaction of sorted-subset datasets, despite the large sequencing depth. The genetic and exposure-history diversity represented was limited by the small number of donors. Sampling was restricted to blood, and TCR repertoires in tissues likely differ from the TCR repertoires found in blood.

The sample was naive CD4+ T cells from PBMCs. In light of the paper, this sample's cell subset or site label describes: CD45RA+ positively selected. This clonotype was sampled from a man between 18 and 35 years old in good health. Some clones in this sample may be carry-over from other donors' samples. The sequence links TRBV5-1 to TRBJ2-2; 9 bases in the middle match TRBD1. The sequence in DNA is TGCGCCAGCAGCTTGGACAGGGGGCGCACCGGGGAGCTGTTTTTT. This translates into CASSLDRGRTGELFF.